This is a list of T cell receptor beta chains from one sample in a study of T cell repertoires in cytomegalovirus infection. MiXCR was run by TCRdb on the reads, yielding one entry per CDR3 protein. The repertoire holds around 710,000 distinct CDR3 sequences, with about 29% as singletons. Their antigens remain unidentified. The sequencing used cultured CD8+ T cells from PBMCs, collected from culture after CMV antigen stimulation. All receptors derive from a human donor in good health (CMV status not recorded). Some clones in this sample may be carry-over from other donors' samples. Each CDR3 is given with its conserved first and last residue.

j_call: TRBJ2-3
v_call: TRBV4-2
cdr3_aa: CASSQEYSGGPPTDTQYF

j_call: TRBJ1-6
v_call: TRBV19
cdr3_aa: CASSRNNSPLHF

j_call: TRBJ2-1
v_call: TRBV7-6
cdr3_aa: CASSLVKGGSYNEQFF

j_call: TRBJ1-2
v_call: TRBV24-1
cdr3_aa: CATSEPGQGRYGYTF

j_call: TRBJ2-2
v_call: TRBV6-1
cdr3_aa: CASSGTGDPGELFF

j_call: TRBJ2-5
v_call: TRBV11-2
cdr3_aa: CASRAAKDPRETQYF

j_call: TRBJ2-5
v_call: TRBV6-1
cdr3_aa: CANSEVRGYQETQYF

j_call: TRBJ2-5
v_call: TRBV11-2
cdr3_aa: CASSFGPIQETQYF

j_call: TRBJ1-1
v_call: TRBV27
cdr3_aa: CASTATVNTEAFF

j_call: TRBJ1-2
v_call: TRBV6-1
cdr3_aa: CASSETPDGGYTF

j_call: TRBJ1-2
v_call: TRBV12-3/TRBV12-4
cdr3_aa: CASSSDNPQVNYGYTF

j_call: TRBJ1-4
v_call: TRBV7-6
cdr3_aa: CASSMRQGATNEKLFF

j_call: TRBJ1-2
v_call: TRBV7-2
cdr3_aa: CASSLDRRLNYGYTF

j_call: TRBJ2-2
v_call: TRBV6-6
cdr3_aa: CASRRGANTGELFF

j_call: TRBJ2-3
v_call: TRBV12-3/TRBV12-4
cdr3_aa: CASSSSDRADTQYF

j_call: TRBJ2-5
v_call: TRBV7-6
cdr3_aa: CASSLDSSGGETQYF

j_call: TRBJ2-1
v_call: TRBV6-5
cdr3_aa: CASSYFPGRNNEQFF

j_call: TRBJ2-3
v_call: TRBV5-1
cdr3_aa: CASSSDGQVRTDTQYF

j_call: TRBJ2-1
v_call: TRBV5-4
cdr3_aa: CASSLRGWTRVNEQFF

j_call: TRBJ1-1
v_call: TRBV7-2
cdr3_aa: CASSLTGDHPEAFF

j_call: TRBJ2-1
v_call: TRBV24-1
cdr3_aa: CATSDHLAVAGTQLEQFF

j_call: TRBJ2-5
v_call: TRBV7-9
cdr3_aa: CASSSSTVREEQYF

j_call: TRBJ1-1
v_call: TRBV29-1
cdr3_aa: CSVETWNTEAFF

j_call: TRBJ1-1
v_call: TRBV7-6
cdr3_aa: CASSLGAGGNTEAFF

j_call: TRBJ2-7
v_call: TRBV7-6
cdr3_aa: CASTGTGTPYEQYF

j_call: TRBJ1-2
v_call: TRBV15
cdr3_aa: CATSRGVSNNYGYTF

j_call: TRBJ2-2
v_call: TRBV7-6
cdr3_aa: CASSLGSPLGQGTGELFF

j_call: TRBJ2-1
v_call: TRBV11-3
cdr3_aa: CASSSHQADSSYNEQFF

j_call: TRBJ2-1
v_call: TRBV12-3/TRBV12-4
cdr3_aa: CASSLDDLGLPTGNEQFF

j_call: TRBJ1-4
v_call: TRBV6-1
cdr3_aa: CASSEQVVREKLFF

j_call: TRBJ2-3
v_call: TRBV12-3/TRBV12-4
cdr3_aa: CASSSLWGVYSTDTQYF

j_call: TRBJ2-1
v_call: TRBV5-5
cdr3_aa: CASYGGPYNEQFF